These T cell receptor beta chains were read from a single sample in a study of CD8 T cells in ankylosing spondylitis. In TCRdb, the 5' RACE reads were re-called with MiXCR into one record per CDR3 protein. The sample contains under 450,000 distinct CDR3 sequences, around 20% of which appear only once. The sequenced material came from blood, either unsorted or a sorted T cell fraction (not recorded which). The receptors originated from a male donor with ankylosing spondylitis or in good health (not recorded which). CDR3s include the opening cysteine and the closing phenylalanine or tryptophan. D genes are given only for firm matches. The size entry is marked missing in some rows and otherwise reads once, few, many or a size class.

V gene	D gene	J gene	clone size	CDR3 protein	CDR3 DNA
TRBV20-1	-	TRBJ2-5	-	CSHKRGAPSETQYF	TGCAGTCACAAAAGGGGGGCCCCCAGTGAGACCCAGTACTTC
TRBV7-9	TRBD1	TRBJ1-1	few	CASSHGGTGGTEAFF	TGTGCCAGCAGCCACGGGGGGACAGGGGGCACTGAAGCTTTCTTT
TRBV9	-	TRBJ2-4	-	CASSTRGLAKNIQYF	TGTGCCAGCAGCACCCGGGGTTTAGCCAAAAACATTCAGTACTTC
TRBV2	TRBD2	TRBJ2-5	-	CASTLSGGGGQETQYF	TGTGCCAGCACCTTAAGCGGGGGCGGAGGCCAAGAGACCCAGTACTTC
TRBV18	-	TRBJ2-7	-	CASSPQVRGGDYEQYF	TGTGCCAGCTCACCACAAGTGAGGGGCGGGGACTACGAGCAGTACTTC
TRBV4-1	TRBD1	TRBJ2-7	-	CASSQGQGSDEQYF	TGCGCCAGCAGCCAAGGACAGGGCTCGGACGAGCAGTACTTC
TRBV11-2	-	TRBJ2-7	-	CASSLQVYEQYF	TGTGCCAGCAGCTTACAAGTATACGAGCAGTACTTC
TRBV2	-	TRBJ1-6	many	CASSGAEVKPSPLHF	TGTGCCAGCAGTGGGGCAGAAGTGAAGCCGTCACCCCTCCACTTT
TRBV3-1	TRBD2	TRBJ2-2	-	CASSFSGENTGELFF	TGTGCCTCCAGCTTTAGCGGGGAGAACACCGGGGAGCTGTTTTTT
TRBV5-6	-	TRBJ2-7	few	CASSLDGTIYEQYF	TGTGCCAGCAGCTTGGACGGGACGATCTACGAGCAGTACTTC
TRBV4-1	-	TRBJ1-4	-	CASSQDKSSGEKLFF	TGCGCCAGCAGCCAAGATAAGAGTTCGGGGGAAAAACTGTTTTTT
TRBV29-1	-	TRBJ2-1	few	CSVWDNEQFF	TGCAGCGTTTGGGACAATGAGCAGTTCTTC
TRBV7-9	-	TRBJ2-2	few	CASSFSKGNTGELFF	TGTGCCAGCAGCTTTTCTAAGGGGAACACCGGGGAGCTGTTTTTT
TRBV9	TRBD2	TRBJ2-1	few	CASSGGLADLYNEQFF	TGTGCCAGCAGCGGGGGACTAGCGGACTTATACAATGAGCAGTTCTTC
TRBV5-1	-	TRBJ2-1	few	CASSRPSPASPEQFF	TGCGCCAGCTCCAGACCCAGCCCAGCATCCCCTGAGCAGTTCTTC
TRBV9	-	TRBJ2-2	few	CASTDRYTGELFF	TGTGCCAGCACGGACCGATACACCGGGGAGCTGTTTTTT
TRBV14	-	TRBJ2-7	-	CASSQVLANTYEQYF	TGTGCCAGCAGCCAAGTTCTTGCTAACACCTACGAGCAGTACTTC
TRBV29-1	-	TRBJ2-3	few	CSVEGGEVDTQYF	TGCAGCGTCGAAGGGGGGGAGGTGGATACGCAGTATTTT
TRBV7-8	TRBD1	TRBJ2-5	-	CASSPDRGQKTQYF	TGTGCCAGCAGCCCCGACAGGGGGCAAAAGACCCAGTACTTC
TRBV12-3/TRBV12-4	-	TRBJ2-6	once	CAIRPKLGDPGGANVLTF	TGTGCCATCAGACCCAAATTAGGGGATCCTGGAGGGGCCAACGTCCTGACTTTC
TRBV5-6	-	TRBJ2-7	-	CASSLGVAGGSYEQYF	TGTGCCAGCAGCTTGGGGGTCGCAGGAGGGTCCTACGAGCAGTACTTC
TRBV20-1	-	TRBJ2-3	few	CSAKTTDTQYF	TGCAGTGCTAAGACCACAGATACGCAGTATTTT
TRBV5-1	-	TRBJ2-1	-	CASSLEGVGSEQFF	TGCGCCAGCAGCCTAGAAGGGGTGGGTAGTGAGCAGTTCTTC
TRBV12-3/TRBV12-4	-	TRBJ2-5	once	CASSNGLGQETQYF	TGTGCCAGCAGTAACGGACTGGGCCAAGAGACCCAGTACTTC
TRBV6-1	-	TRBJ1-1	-	CASVDSSYPTPPKAFF	TGTGCCAGCGTAGACAGCTCCTATCCGACGCCACCCAAAGCTTTCTTT